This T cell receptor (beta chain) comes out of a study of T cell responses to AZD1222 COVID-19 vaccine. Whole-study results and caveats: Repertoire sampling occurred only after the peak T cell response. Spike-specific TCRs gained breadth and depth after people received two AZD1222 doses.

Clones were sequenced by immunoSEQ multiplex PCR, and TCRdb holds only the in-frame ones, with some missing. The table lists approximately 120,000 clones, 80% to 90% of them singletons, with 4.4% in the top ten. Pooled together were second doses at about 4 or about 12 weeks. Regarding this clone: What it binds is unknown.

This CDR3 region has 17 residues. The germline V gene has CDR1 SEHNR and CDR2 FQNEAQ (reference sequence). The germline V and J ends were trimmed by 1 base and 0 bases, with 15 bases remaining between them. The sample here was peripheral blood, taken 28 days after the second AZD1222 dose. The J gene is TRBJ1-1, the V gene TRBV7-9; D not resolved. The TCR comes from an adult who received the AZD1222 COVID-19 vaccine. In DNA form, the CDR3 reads TGTGCCAGCAGCTTAGGGATGGGTGGGTTAATGAACACTGAAGCTTTCTTT. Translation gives CASSLGMGGLMNTEAFF. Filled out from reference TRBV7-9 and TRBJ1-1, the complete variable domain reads DTGVSQNPRHKITKRGQNVTFRCDPISEHNRLYWYRQTLGQGPEFLTYFQNEAQLEKSRLLSDRFSAERPKGSFSTLEIQRTEQGDSAMYLCASSLGMGGLMNTEAFFGQGTRLTVV.